This is a list of T cell receptor beta chains from one sample in a study of CD8+ T cells in alopecia areata. Data came from immunoSEQ multiplex PCR; TCRdb stores just in-frame clones and leaves some out. The table lists over 150,000 clones, around 60% of them singletons, with 0.65% to 0.7% in the top ten. Source: CD4+ T cells sorted from blood, taken at week 4, from a patient treated with tofacitinib. These TCRs come from a human donor with alopecia areata. Both conserved end residues are part of each CDR3. Each record gives: V gene, D gene, J gene, CDR3 length, clone size, CDR3 protein, CDR3 DNA. The D gene is left open where the match is weak. Size tells how often a clone was seen (once, few, many) or the class of an expanded clone, and some rows leave it out.

V gene: TRBV30; D gene: TRBD1; J gene: TRBJ2-5; CDR3 length: 13; clone size: .; CDR3 protein: CAWRDRGLETQYF; CDR3 DNA: TGTGCCTGGCGGGACAGGGGATTGGAGACCCAGTACTTC
V gene: TRBV5-1; D gene: .; J gene: TRBJ2-5; CDR3 length: 13; clone size: .; CDR3 protein: CASSLNGQETQYF; CDR3 DNA: TGCGCCAGCAGCCTCAACGGCCAAGAGACCCAGTACTTC
V gene: TRBV5-4; D gene: .; J gene: TRBJ2-7; CDR3 length: 13; clone size: .; CDR3 protein: CASSSGVQGEQYF; CDR3 DNA: TGTGCCAGCAGCTCCGGGGTCCAAGGCGAGCAGTACTTC
V gene: TRBV29-1; D gene: .; J gene: TRBJ2-7; CDR3 length: 11; clone size: .; CDR3 protein: CSVGDGRTQYF; CDR3 DNA: TGCAGCGTTGGGGACGGTCGGACACAGTACTTC
V gene: TRBV29-1; D gene: TRBD1; J gene: TRBJ2-2; CDR3 length: 16; clone size: few; CDR3 protein: CSVVSQTGGYTGELFF; CDR3 DNA: TGCAGCGTCGTTTCCCAAACAGGGGGGTACACCGGGGAGCTGTTTTTT
V gene: TRBV10-3; D gene: TRBD1; J gene: TRBJ1-2; CDR3 length: 13; clone size: .; CDR3 protein: CATRRTGGYGYTF; CDR3 DNA: TGTGCCACCCGGAGAACAGGGGGCTATGGCTACACCTTC
V gene: TRBV11-2; D gene: .; J gene: TRBJ2-6; CDR3 length: 12; clone size: .; CDR3 protein: CATQAGANVLTF; CDR3 DNA: TGTGCCACACAGGCCGGGGCCAACGTCCTGACTTTC
V gene: TRBV30; D gene: .; J gene: TRBJ2-7; CDR3 length: 14; clone size: .; CDR3 protein: CAQKGSTQGYEQYF; CDR3 DNA: TGTGCCCAAAAAGGGTCGACACAGGGCTACGAGCAGTACTTC
V gene: TRBV7-2; D gene: .; J gene: TRBJ2-7; CDR3 length: 15; clone size: .; CDR3 protein: CASSLVRQGSYEQYF; CDR3 DNA: TGTGCCAGCAGCTTAGTAAGGCAAGGGTCCTACGAGCAGTACTTC
V gene: TRBV28; D gene: .; J gene: TRBJ2-4; CDR3 length: 16; clone size: .; CDR3 protein: CASSLGPGGSKNIQHF; CDR3 DNA: TGTGCCAGCAGTTTAGGACCAGGCGGCTCCAAAAACATTCAGCACTTC
V gene: TRBV6-5; D gene: .; J gene: TRBJ1-4; CDR3 length: 15; clone size: .; CDR3 protein: CASSWADGGNEKLFF; CDR3 DNA: TGTGCCAGCAGTTGGGCGGACGGAGGAAATGAAAAACTGTTTTTT
V gene: TRBV18; D gene: TRBD2; J gene: TRBJ2-1; CDR3 length: 16; clone size: .; CDR3 protein: CASSPSIGLAKNEQFF; CDR3 DNA: TGTGCCAGCTCACCAAGTATAGGACTAGCGAAGAATGAGCAGTTCTTC
V gene: TRBV29-1; D gene: .; J gene: TRBJ2-6; CDR3 length: 14; clone size: .; CDR3 protein: CSVEGQSGANVLTF; CDR3 DNA: TGCAGCGTTGAAGGACAGAGTGGGGCCAACGTCCTGACTTTC
V gene: TRBV4-1; D gene: TRBD1; J gene: TRBJ2-7; CDR3 length: 16; clone size: .; CDR3 protein: CASSQDSRGRRGEQYF; CDR3 DNA: TGCGCCAGCAGCCAAGATTCAAGGGGGCGCAGGGGTGAGCAGTACTTC
V gene: TRBV11-2; D gene: .; J gene: TRBJ2-2; CDR3 length: 13; clone size: .; CDR3 protein: CASRGNSGGELFF; CDR3 DNA: TGTGCCAGCAGGGGAAACTCGGGAGGGGAGCTGTTTTTT
V gene: TRBV18; D gene: TRBD1; J gene: TRBJ2-7; CDR3 length: 14; clone size: .; CDR3 protein: CASSTGAITYEQYF; CDR3 DNA: TGTGCCAGCTCAACAGGGGCAATAACCTACGAGCAGTACTTC
V gene: TRBV30; D gene: .; J gene: TRBJ1-1; CDR3 length: 13; clone size: .; CDR3 protein: CAWSRRRDTEAFF; CDR3 DNA: TGTGCCTGGAGTAGAAGGAGGGACACTGAAGCTTTCTTT
V gene: TRBV10-2; D gene: TRBD2; J gene: TRBJ2-1; CDR3 length: 19; clone size: .; CDR3 protein: CAISIDIPSSGRGGDEQFF; CDR3 DNA: TGCGCCATCTCGATCGACATTCCAAGTAGCGGGAGAGGAGGCGATGAGCAGTTCTTC
V gene: TRBV5-1; D gene: .; J gene: TRBJ2-1; CDR3 length: 15; clone size: few; CDR3 protein: CASSLFIEVSSEQFF; CDR3 DNA: TGCGCCAGCAGCTTGTTTATTGAGGTTAGCAGTGAGCAGTTCTTC
V gene: TRBV7-8; D gene: .; J gene: TRBJ2-5; CDR3 length: 15; clone size: few; CDR3 protein: CASSHTRALWETQYF; CDR3 DNA: TGTGCCAGCAGCCATACCAGGGCCCTTTGGGAGACCCAGTACTTC
V gene: TRBV7-2; D gene: .; J gene: TRBJ2-5; CDR3 length: 12; clone size: .; CDR3 protein: CASSLGLETQYF; CDR3 DNA: TGTGCCAGCAGCTTAGGGCTGGAGACCCAGTACTTC
V gene: TRBV11-2; D gene: .; J gene: TRBJ2-2; CDR3 length: 15; clone size: .; CDR3 protein: CASSLWDGNTGELFF; CDR3 DNA: TGTGCCAGCAGCCTCTGGGACGGCAACACCGGGGAGCTGTTTTTT
V gene: TRBV14; D gene: .; J gene: TRBJ2-7; CDR3 length: 17; clone size: .; CDR3 protein: CASSQDGAGRLPYEQYF; CDR3 DNA: TGTGCCAGCAGCCAAGACGGCGCAGGGAGGCTCCCCTACGAGCAGTACTTC
V gene: TRBV28; D gene: .; J gene: TRBJ2-1; CDR3 length: 15; clone size: .; CDR3 protein: CASSPTGAGYNEQFF; CDR3 DNA: TGTGCCAGCAGTCCCACCGGAGCGGGCTACAATGAGCAGTTCTTC
V gene: TRBV6-5; D gene: TRBD2; J gene: TRBJ2-1; CDR3 length: 15; clone size: few; CDR3 protein: CASSYSPAGGNEQFF; CDR3 DNA: TGTGCCAGCAGTTACTCGCCAGCGGGAGGTAATGAGCAGTTCTTC
V gene: TRBV2; D gene: .; J gene: TRBJ2-1; CDR3 length: 13; clone size: .; CDR3 protein: CASTPRRVYEQFF; CDR3 DNA: TGTGCCAGCACCCCCCGACGGGTCTATGAGCAGTTCTTC
V gene: TRBV7-9; D gene: .; J gene: TRBJ2-7; CDR3 length: 12; clone size: .; CDR3 protein: CASSQTSDEQYF; CDR3 DNA: TGTGCCAGCAGCCAGACTTCAGACGAGCAGTACTTC
V gene: TRBV29-1; D gene: TRBD1; J gene: TRBJ1-1; CDR3 length: 14; clone size: .; CDR3 protein: CSVAGTGGNTEAFF; CDR3 DNA: TGCAGCGTGGCCGGGACAGGGGGGAACACTGAAGCTTTCTTT
V gene: TRBV30; D gene: TRBD2; J gene: TRBJ2-7; CDR3 length: 14; clone size: .; CDR3 protein: CAWKTGTSGREQYF; CDR3 DNA: TGTGCCTGGAAAACTGGGACTAGCGGGAGAGAGCAGTACTTC
V gene: TRBV4-2; D gene: TRBD1; J gene: TRBJ2-6; CDR3 length: 19; clone size: .; CDR3 protein: CASSQEWVATGTGANVLTF; CDR3 DNA: TGTGCCAGCAGCCAAGAGTGGGTAGCGACAGGGACCGGGGCCAACGTCCTGACTTTC
V gene: TRBV9; D gene: .; J gene: TRBJ2-5; CDR3 length: 13; clone size: .; CDR3 protein: CASSVSGKETQYF; CDR3 DNA: TGTGCCAGCAGCGTATCCGGAAAAGAGACCCAGTACTTC
V gene: TRBV18; D gene: .; J gene: TRBJ2-6; CDR3 length: 15; clone size: .; CDR3 protein: CASSPGGAGANVLTF; CDR3 DNA: TGTGCCAGCTCTCCCGGGGGCGCTGGGGCCAACGTCCTGACTTTC
V gene: TRBV5-1; D gene: TRBD2; J gene: TRBJ2-3; CDR3 length: 15; clone size: .; CDR3 protein: CASSLREGHSNTQYF; CDR3 DNA: TGCGCCAGCAGCTTACGGGAGGGCCATTCCAATACGCAGTATTTT
V gene: TRBV25-1; D gene: .; J gene: TRBJ2-2; CDR3 length: 16; clone size: .; CDR3 protein: CASGRRGRTNTGELFF; CDR3 DNA: TGTGCCAGCGGCCGAAGGGGACGGACGAACACCGGGGAGCTGTTTTTT
V gene: TRBV11-1; D gene: TRBD1; J gene: TRBJ1-1; CDR3 length: 14; clone size: .; CDR3 protein: CASSPRDRGTEAFF; CDR3 DNA: TGTGCCAGCAGCCCTAGGGACAGGGGGACTGAAGCTTTCTTT
V gene: TRBV30; D gene: TRBD2; J gene: TRBJ2-2; CDR3 length: 15; clone size: few; CDR3 protein: CAWNKGTSGTGELFF; CDR3 DNA: TGTGCCTGGAATAAAGGGACTAGTGGGACCGGGGAGCTGTTTTTT
V gene: TRBV4-2; D gene: TRBD2; J gene: TRBJ2-3; CDR3 length: 16; clone size: .; CDR3 protein: CASSRITSGNTDTQYF; CDR3 DNA: TGTGCCAGCAGCCGGATAACTAGCGGGAACACAGATACGCAGTATTTT